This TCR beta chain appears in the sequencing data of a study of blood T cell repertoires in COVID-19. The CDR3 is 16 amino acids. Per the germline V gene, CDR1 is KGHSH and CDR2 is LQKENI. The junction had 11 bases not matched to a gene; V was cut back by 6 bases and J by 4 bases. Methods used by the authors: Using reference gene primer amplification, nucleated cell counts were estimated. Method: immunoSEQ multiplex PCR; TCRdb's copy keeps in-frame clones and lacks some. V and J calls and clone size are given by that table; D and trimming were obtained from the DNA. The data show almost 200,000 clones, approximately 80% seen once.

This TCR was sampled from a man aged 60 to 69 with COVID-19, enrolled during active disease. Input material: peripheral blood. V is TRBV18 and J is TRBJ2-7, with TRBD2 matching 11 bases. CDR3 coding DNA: TGTGCCAGCTCCCCTACTAGCGGGAGCCCGGCATACGAGCAGTACTTC. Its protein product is CASSPTSGSPAYEQYF.